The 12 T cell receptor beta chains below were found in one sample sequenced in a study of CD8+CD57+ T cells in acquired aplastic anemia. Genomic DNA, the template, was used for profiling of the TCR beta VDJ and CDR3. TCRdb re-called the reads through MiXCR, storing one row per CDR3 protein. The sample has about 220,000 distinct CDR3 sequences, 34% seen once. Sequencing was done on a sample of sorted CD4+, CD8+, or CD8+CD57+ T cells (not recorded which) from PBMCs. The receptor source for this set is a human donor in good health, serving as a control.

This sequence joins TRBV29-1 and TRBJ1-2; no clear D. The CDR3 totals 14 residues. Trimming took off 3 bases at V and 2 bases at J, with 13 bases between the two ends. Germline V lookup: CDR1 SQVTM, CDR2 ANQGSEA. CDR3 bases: TGCAGCGTTGATCCCACCTTAACCAACTATGGCTACACCTTC. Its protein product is CSVDPTLTNYGYTF.

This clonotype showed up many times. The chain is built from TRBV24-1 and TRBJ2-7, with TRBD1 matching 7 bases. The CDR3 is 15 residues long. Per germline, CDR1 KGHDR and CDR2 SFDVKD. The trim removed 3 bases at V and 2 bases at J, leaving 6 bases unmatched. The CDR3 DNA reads TGTGCCACCAGTGATAACAGGGGCGATCCCTACGAGCAGTACTTC. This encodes CATSDNRGDPYEQYF.

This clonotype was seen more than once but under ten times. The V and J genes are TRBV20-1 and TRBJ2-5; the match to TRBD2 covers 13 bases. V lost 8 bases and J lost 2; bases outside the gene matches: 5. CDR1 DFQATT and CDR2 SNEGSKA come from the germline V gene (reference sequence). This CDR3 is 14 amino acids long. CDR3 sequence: CSYALAGGQETQYF. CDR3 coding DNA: TGCAGTTACGCACTAGCGGGAGGGCAAGAGACCCAGTACTTC.

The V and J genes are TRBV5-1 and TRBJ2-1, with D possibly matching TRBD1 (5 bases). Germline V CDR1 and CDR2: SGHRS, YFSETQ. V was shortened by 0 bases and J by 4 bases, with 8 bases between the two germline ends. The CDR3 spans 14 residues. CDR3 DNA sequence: TGCGCCAGCAGCTTGGAGACAGTTTACAATGAGCAGTTCTTC. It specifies CASSLETVYNEQFF. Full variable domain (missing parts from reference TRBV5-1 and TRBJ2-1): KAGVTQTPRYLIKTRGQQVTLSCSPISGHRSVSWYQQTPGQGLQFLFEYFSETQRNKGNFPGRFSGRQFSNSRSEMNVSTLELGDSALYLCASSLETVYNEQFFGPGTRLTVL.

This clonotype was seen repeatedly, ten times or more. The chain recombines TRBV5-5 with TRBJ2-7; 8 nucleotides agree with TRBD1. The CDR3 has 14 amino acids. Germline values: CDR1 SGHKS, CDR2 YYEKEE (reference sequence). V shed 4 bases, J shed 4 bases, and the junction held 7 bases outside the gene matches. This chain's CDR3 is CASSVDRGRYEQYF. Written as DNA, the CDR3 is TGTGCCAGCAGCGTCGACAGGGGCAGGTACGAGCAGTACTTC.

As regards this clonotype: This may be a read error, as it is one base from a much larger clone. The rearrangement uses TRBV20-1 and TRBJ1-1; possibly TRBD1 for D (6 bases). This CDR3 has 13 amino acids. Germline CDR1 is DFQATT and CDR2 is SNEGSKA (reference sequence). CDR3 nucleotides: TGCAGAGGACGGGGGGCGGTTGGCACTGAAGCTTTCTTT. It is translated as CRGRGAVGTEAFF.

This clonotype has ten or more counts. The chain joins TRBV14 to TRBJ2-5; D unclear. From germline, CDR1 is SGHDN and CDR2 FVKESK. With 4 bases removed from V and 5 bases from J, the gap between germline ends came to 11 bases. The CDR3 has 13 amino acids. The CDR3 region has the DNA TGTGCCAGCAGCCGAGACCGTTTGGAGACCCAGTACTTC. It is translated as CASSRDRLETQYF.

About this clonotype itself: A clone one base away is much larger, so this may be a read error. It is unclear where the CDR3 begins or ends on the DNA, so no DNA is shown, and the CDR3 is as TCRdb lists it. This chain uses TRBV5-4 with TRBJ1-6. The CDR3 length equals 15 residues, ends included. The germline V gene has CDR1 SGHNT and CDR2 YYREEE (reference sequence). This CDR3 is CASSLVAGGNSPPHF.

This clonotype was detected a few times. CDR3 amino acids: CASGTGTSESETQYF. CDR3 sequence (DNA): TGCGCCAGCGGCACCGGGACTAGCGAGTCGGAGACCCAGTACTTC. V gene TRBV5-1 combines with J gene TRBJ2-5, with TRBD2 identical over 10 bases. The germline V gene has CDR1 SGHRS and CDR2 YFSETQ. The CDR3 is 15 residues long. V lost 7 bases, J lost 5 bases, and 11 bases stayed unmatched. Using reference TRBV5-1 and TRBJ2-5 for the parts outside the CDR3, the full variable domain is KAGVTQTPRYLIKTRGQQVTLSCSPISGHRSVSWYQQTPGQGLQFLFEYFSETQRNKGNFPGRFSGRQFSNSRSEMNVSTLELGDSALYLCASGTGTSESETQYFGPGTRLLVL.

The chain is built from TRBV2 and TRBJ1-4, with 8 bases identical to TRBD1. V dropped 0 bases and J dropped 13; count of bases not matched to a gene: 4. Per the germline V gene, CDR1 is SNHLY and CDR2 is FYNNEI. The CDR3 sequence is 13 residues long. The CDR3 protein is CASSEANRGRLFF. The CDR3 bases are TGTGCCAGCAGTGAAGCCAACAGGGGGAGACTGTTTTTT.

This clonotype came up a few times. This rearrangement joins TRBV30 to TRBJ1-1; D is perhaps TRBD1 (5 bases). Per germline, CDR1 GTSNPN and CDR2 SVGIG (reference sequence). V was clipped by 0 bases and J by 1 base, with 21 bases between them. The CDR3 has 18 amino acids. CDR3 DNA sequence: TGTGCCTGGAGTGTACGAGAGGGCAGGGTTCGACAGAACACTGAAGCTTTCTTT. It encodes CAWSVREGRVRQNTEAFF.

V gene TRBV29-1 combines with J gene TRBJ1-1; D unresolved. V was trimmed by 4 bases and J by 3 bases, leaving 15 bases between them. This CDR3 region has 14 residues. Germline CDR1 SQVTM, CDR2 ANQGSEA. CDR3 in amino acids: CSVGLGLADTEAFF. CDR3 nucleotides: TGCAGCGTTGGGCTAGGGTTGGCGGACACTGAAGCTTTCTTT.